This TCR beta chain was identified in a study of T cell repertoires in cytomegalovirus infection. Study as a whole: Matching HLA type, along with CMV infection, was indicated by public TCR beta signatures.

TCRdb reprocessed the reads with MiXCR, giving one entry per CDR3 protein. Of about 920,000 distinct CDR3 sequences listed, around 32% are singletons. Study-wide results and caveats: The response measured ex vivo was dominated by TCR beta clonotypes (HLA-C-restricted and CMV-specific). Carriage of CMV together with the relevant HLA was identifiable through cumulative public TCR beta family frequency.

The sample holds a few counts of this clonotype. Its specificity is not known. CDR3 length equals 13 residues. Trimming left V 5 bases short and J 3 bases short, with 11 bases between. CDR1 is DFQATT and CDR2 is SNEGSKA in the germline V gene (reference sequence). The source material was cultured CD8+ T cells from PBMCs, sampled from culture after CMV antigen stimulation. This chain connects TRBV20-1 to TRBJ2-1; D ambiguous. This TCR was recovered from a human donor in good health (CMV status not recorded). Some clones in this sample may be carry-over from other donors' samples. The CDR3 here is CSARVPNYNEQFF. The CDR3 bases are TGCAGTGCTCGGGTCCCGAACTACAATGAGCAGTTCTTC.